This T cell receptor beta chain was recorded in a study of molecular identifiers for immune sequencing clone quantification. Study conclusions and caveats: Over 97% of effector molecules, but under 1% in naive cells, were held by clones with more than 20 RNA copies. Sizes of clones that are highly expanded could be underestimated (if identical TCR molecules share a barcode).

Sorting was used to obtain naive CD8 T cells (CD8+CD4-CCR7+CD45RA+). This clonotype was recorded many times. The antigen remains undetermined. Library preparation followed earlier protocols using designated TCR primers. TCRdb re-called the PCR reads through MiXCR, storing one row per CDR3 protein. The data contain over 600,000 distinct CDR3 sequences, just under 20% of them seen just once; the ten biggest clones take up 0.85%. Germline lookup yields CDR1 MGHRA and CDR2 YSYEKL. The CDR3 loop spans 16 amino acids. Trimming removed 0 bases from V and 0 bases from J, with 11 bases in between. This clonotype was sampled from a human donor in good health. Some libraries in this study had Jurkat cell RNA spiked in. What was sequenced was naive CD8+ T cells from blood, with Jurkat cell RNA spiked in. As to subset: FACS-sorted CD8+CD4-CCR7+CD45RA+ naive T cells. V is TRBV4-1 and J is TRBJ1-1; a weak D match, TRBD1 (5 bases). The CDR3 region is CASSQDWGSLNTEAFF. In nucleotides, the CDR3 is TGCGCCAGCAGCCAAGATTGGGGCAGCTTGAACACTGAAGCTTTCTTT.